A selection of T cell receptor beta chains follows, all from one sample in a study of healthy donors' naive CD4 and CD8 T cells. TCRdb passed the reads through MiXCR, listing each CDR3 protein once. The repertoire holds 150,000 to 200,000 distinct CDR3 sequences, around three quarters seen once, with 2% to 2.5% in the top ten. The source material was naive CD4+ and CD8+ T cells sorted from blood, pooled from several donors. The source is a pool of human donors in good health; the sample pools cells from several healthy donors. CDR3s include the opening cysteine and the closing phenylalanine or tryptophan.

j_gene,v_gene,len,CDR3aa
TRBJ2-1,TRBV19,14,CASSTGLAYNEQFF
TRBJ2-1,TRBV6-4,14,CASSQSGSLGEQFF
TRBJ2-1,TRBV29-1,13,CSALSTRNEEQFF
TRBJ2-5,TRBV29-1,15,CSVARLAGGGETQYF
TRBJ1-1,TRBV29-1,14,CSVELRQANTEAFF
TRBJ2-7,TRBV7-2,15,CASSLVMGLGYEQYF
TRBJ2-5,TRBV29-1,10,CSVGGGTQYF
TRBJ2-1,TRBV29-1,9,CSVGVFPFF
TRBJ2-5,TRBV6-5,16,CASSYSQVEGIETQYF
TRBJ2-2,TRBV12-3/TRBV12-4,16,CASSLVGRANTGELFF
TRBJ2-7,TRBV4-1,15,CASSSPGLNSYEQYF
TRBJ1-2,TRBV30,12,CAWEIGAYGYTF
TRBJ2-1,TRBV11-1,15,CASSPTGVAGHEQFF
TRBJ1-1,TRBV6-5,16,CASSLGQGAGGTEAFF
TRBJ2-3,TRBV10-3,16,CAITNKDRGLGDTQYF
TRBJ2-5,TRBV6-2/TRBV6-3,16,CASSEVAGAGILSQYF
TRBJ2-1,TRBV6-5,15,CASSYGTSGNNEQFF
TRBJ1-2,TRBV6-5,14,CASSFKQRLGGYTF
TRBJ1-2,TRBV5-6,13,CASSFELNYGYTF
TRBJ1-2,TRBV19,12,CASTRTDYGYTF
TRBJ2-7,TRBV4-1,16,CASSHIAGASSYEQYF
TRBJ2-4,TRBV12-3/TRBV12-4,16,CASSLERTLAKNIQYF
TRBJ1-3,TRBV10-3,12,CAIYSSGNTIYF
TRBJ1-5,TRBV19,13,CASSDLANQPQHF
TRBJ2-5,TRBV6-2/TRBV6-3,16,CASNPTEGLAGETQYF
TRBJ1-5,TRBV5-5,15,CASSLGQGDNQPQHF